Below, 11 T cell receptor beta chains from the same sample are listed, as sequenced in a study of blood T cells in healthy people across ages. Using a J-beta primer mix together with a sample-barcoded 5' primer, a second PCR was run for about 6 to 12 cycles. TCRdb fed the 5' RACE reads into MiXCR, producing one record per CDR3 protein. This sample has under 1,100,000 distinct CDR3 sequences, with about 23% found just once. The sample also formed part of further work on T cells of mothers and their children.

The sequenced sample was blood. The receptor set was obtained from a girl aged 2 to 10 in good health.

The V gene is TRBV29-1, the J gene TRBJ1-2, with D unresolved. The CDR3 has 14 amino acids. Germline V gene data show CDR1 as SQVTM and CDR2 as ANQGSEA. Trimming shortened V by 2 bases and J by 1 base, and 11 bases separated the two germline ends. CDR3 sequence reads: CSVEQIGYNYGYTF. The CDR3 DNA is TGCAGCGTTGAACAAATAGGCTATAACTATGGCTACACCTTC.

The CDR3 DNA follows: TGTGCCAGCAGCCCTACAGGAGTAATCCTACGAGGGCAGTACTTC. Residues: CASSPTGVILRGQYF. The V gene is TRBV7-9, the J gene TRBJ2-1; a possible D gene is TRBD1 (5 bases). The closer fit of TRBJ2-7 to the DNA end suggests the J call may be wrong. Germline lookup yields CDR1 SEHNR and CDR2 FQNEAQ (reference sequence). This CDR3 is built from 15 residues.

This chain joins TRBV12-3 or TRBV12-4 and TRBJ1-2; unclear D gene. The CDR3 runs to 11 residues. Trimming removed 5 bases from V and 8 bases from J, with 9 bases in between. CDR3 region: CASSTSGGYTF. The CDR3 coding sequence is TGTGCCAGCAGTACCTCCGGGGGCTACACCTTC.

The chain has TRBV6-6 and TRBJ1-2, with D perhaps matching TRBD1 (6 bases). CDR1 MNHNY and CDR2 SVGAGI come from the germline V gene (reference sequence). Trimming pared 9 bases from V and 8 bases from J, leaving 16 bases between. This CDR3 contains 12 residues. CDR3 sequence (DNA): TGTGCCAGTACCAGGGGTGGTTACGGCTACACCTTC. This gives the protein CASTRGGYGYTF.

This clonotype was detected only a few times. This sequence joins TRBV10-3 and TRBJ2-1; 8 bases match TRBD2. CDR1 and CDR2 from the germline V gene are ENHRY and SYGVKD. V gave up 3 bases and J gave up 7 bases; unmatched junction bases: 8. This CDR3 has 15 amino acids. CDR3 DNA: TGTGCCATCAGTGACTTTACGGGAGGGGGAAATGAGCAGTTCTTC. It yields the protein CAISDFTGGGNEQFF.

The chain joins TRBV12-3 or TRBV12-4 to TRBJ1-1, with D perhaps TRBD1 (5 bases). V was pared by 4 bases and J by 0 bases, with 9 bases between. The CDR3 runs 14 residues. CDR3 nucleotide sequence: TGTGCCAGCAGTTCAGGGACCATGAACACTGAAGCTTTCTTT. Residues: CASSSGTMNTEAFF.

The V and J genes are TRBV5-1 and TRBJ2-2; TRBD1 or TRBD2 may be the D gene (5 bases each). The CDR3 runs to 14 residues. Germline V gives CDR1 SGHRS, CDR2 YFSETQ. V lost 2 bases, J lost 4 bases, and 9 bases lay in between. CDR3 residues: CASSLRDRTGELFF. CDR3 DNA: TGCGCCAGCAGCTTAAGGGACCGCACCGGGGAGCTGTTTTTT.

The chain combines TRBV27 with TRBJ2-3, with TRBD2 matching over 9 bases. CDR3 length: 15 amino acids. V lost 6 bases, J lost 5 bases, and 9 bases stayed unmatched. Germline V CDR1 and CDR2: MNHEY, SMNVEV (reference sequence). CDR3 in DNA: TGTGCCAGCAGCACAGGGGCGGGAGGGATAGATACGCAGTATTTT. This translates into CASSTGAGGIDTQYF.

This chain connects TRBV20-1 to TRBJ1-3, with TRBD1 as a possible D gene (5 bases). Trimming removed 0 bases from V and 0 bases from J, with 15 bases in between. Per germline, CDR1 DFQATT and CDR2 SNEGSKA (reference sequence). The CDR3 sequence is 17 residues long. CDR3 bases: TGCAGTGCTAGAGACACCGGGACTGCGAGCTCTGGAAACACCATATATTTT. Encoded protein: CSARDTGTASSGNTIYF.

The chain uses TRBV28 and TRBJ2-7, with TRBD2 as a possible D gene (6 bases). Per the germline V gene, CDR1 is MDHEN and CDR2 is SYDVKM. CDR3 size: 15 residues. Trimming took 3 bases from V and 2 from J, leaving 14 bases between them. The CDR3 loop reads CASSFVADVTYEQYF. CDR3 coding DNA: TGTGCCAGCAGTTTCGTAGCGGATGTGACCTACGAGCAGTACTTC.

The V and J genes are TRBV29-1 and TRBJ1-2; D not resolved. Germline V gene lookup returns CDR1 SQVTM and CDR2 ANQGSEA. CDR3 length: 14 amino acids. Trimming stripped 3 bases from V and 0 bases from J, with 11 bases between. The chain's CDR3 is CSVEARVANYGYTF. The CDR3 nucleotides read TGCAGCGTTGAGGCGCGGGTAGCTAACTATGGCTACACCTTC.